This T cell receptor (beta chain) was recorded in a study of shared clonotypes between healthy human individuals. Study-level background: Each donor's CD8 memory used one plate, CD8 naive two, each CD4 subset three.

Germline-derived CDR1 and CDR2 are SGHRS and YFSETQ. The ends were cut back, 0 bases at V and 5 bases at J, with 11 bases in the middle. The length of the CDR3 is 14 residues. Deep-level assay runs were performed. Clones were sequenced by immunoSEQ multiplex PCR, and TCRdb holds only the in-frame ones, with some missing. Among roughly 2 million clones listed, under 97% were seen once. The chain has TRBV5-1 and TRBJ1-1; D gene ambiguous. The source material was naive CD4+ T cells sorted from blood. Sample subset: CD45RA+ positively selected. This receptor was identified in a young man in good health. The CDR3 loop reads CASSLEVGITEAFF. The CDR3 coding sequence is TGCGCCAGCAGCTTGGAGGTGGGGATAACTGAAGCTTTCTTT.